These T cell receptor beta chains were read from a single sample in a study of CD8+ T cells in alopecia areata. The repertoire was sequenced with immunoSEQ multiplex PCR; TCRdb's copy has only in-frame clones and lacks some. The data show about 190,000 clones, with under 80% seen just once and roughly 1.3% held by the top ten. The specimen comprised CD4+ T cells sorted from blood, sampled at roughly week 49, from a patient treated with tofacitinib. These receptors came from a human donor with alopecia areata. Each CDR3 is given with its conserved first and last residue. The D gene is left open where the match is weak. Clone size is given for some rows only: seen once, a few or many times, or a class if the clone is expanded.

d_call | j_call | clone_size | v_call | cdr3_nt | cdr3_aa
. | TRBJ2-3 | . | TRBV18 | TGTGCCAGCTCACCACCTCCCACAGATACGCAGTATTTT | CASSPPPTDTQYF
. | TRBJ1-1 | . | TRBV5-1 | TGCGCCAGCAGCTTGGCTTCGGACACTGAAGCTTTCTTT | CASSLASDTEAFF
TRBD2 | TRBJ2-1 | few | TRBV4-3 | TGCGCCAGCAGCCAAGAAGTCGCGGGAGGTGAGCAGTTCTTC | CASSQEVAGGEQFF
. | TRBJ1-5 | . | TRBV5-6 | TGTGCCAGCAGCTTTGGGAGCTATCAGCCCCAGCATTTT | CASSFGSYQPQHF
. | TRBJ1-1 | . | TRBV29-1 | TGCAGCGGACGTAGATGGGGGGGCCCGAACACTGAAGCTTTCTTT | CSGRRWGGPNTEAFF
TRBD1 | TRBJ1-2 | few | TRBV14 | TGTGCCAGCAGCCAAGAGACAGGGAAGATTGGTGGCTACACCTTC | CASSQETGKIGGYTF
. | TRBJ2-4 | . | TRBV30 | TGTGCCTGGAGAGAGGATACGATAACTAAAAACATTCAGTACTTC | CAWREDTITKNIQYF
. | TRBJ1-5 | . | TRBV7-9 | TGTGCCAGCAGCTTAGCGGGTTGGGGGGCCAATCAGCCCCAGCATTTT | CASSLAGWGANQPQHF
. | TRBJ2-3 | few | TRBV12-5 | TGTGCTAGTGGCTCCGGGGGAGATACGCAGTATTTT | CASGSGGDTQYF
TRBD2 | TRBJ2-3 | few | TRBV7-9 | TGTGCCAGCAGCGCGCGGGGGGGCGCGACAGATACGCAGTATTTT | CASSARGGATDTQYF
. | TRBJ2-3 | once | TRBV29-1 | TGCAGCGTTGAAGTATCCGGGATAAGCACAGATACGCAGTATTTT | CSVEVSGISTDTQYF
. | TRBJ1-3 | . | TRBV20-1 | TGCAGTGCTAGACGGGGAAACACCATATATTTT | CSARRGNTIYF
. | TRBJ1-6 | few | TRBV18 | TGTGCCAGCTCACCCGTCGCCTACGGGCAGTTGGATAATTCACCCCTCCACTTT | CASSPVAYGQLDNSPLHF
. | TRBJ2-5 | . | TRBV2 | TGTGCCAGCAATCGCAGACAAGAGACCCAGTACTTC | CASNRRQETQYF
TRBD2 | TRBJ2-5 | once | TRBV29-1 | TGCAGCGTGTCCCGGGGGGTGCAAGAGACCCAGTACTTC | CSVSRGVQETQYF
. | TRBJ2-1 | . | TRBV9 | TGTGCCAGCAGCGTTGGCTCCCGGAATGAGCAGTTCTTC | CASSVGSRNEQFF
. | TRBJ2-5 | few | TRBV29-1 | TGCAGCGTTGGCCACCAAGAGACCCAGTACTTC | CSVGHQETQYF
TRBD1 | TRBJ1-2 | . | TRBV2 | TGTGCCAGCAGTGGACAGGGAAGGAATGGCTACACCTTC | CASSGQGRNGYTF
. | TRBJ1-1 | . | TRBV30 | TGTGCCTGGAACCGGGACCGCGGTGTCACTGAAGCTTTCTTT | CAWNRDRGVTEAFF
TRBD1 | TRBJ1-2 | . | TRBV5-4 | TGTGCCAGCAGCTCCGGGACAGGGTACTATGGCTACACCTTC | CASSSGTGYYGYTF
. | TRBJ1-6 | . | TRBV9 | TGTGCCAGCAGCGAACTCAGGGCTAATTCACCCCTCCACTTT | CASSELRANSPLHF
. | TRBJ1-2 | . | TRBV5-6 | TGTGCCAGCAGCTACGGGACCGAATATGGCTACACCTTC | CASSYGTEYGYTF
TRBD2 | TRBJ2-7 | . | TRBV7-8 | TGTGCCAGCAGCCAAAGCGACGACGGGAGGAACGAGCAGTACTTC | CASSQSDDGRNEQYF
. | TRBJ1-1 | few | TRBV29-1 | TGCAGCGTAAGTTTTGGTTTGAACACTGAAGCTTTCTTT | CSVSFGLNTEAFF